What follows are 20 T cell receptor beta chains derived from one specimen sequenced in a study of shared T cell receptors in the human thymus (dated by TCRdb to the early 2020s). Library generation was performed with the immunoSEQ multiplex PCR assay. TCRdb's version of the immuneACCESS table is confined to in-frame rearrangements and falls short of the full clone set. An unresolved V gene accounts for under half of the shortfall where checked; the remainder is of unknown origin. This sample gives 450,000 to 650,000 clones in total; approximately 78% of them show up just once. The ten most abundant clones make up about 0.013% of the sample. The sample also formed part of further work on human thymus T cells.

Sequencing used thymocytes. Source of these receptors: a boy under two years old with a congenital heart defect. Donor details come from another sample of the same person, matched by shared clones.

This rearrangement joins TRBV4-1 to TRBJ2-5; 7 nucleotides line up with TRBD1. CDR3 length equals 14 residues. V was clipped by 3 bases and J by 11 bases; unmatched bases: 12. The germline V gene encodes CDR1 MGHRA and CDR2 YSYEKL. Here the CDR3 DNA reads TGCGCCAGCAGCCAGGCGACAGGGCGTGGGGAGCAGTACTTC. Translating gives CASSQATGRGEQYF.

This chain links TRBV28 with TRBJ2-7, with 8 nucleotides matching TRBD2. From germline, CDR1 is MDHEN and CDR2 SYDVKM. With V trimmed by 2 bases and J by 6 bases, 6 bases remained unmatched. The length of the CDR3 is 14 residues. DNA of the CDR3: TGTGCCAGCAGTTTAATTCCGGGAGGGCGCGAGCAGTACTTC. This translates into CASSLIPGGREQYF.

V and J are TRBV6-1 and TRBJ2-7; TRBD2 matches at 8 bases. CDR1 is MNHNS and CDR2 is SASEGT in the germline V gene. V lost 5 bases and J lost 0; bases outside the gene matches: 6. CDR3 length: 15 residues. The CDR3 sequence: CASSLPGLDSYEQYF. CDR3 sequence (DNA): TGTGCCAGCAGTCTTCCGGGACTAGACTCCTACGAGCAGTACTTC.

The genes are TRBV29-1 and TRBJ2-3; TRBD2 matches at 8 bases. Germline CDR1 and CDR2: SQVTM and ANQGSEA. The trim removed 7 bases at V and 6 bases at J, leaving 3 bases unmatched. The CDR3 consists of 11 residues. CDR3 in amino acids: CSARTSDTQYF. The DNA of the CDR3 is TGCAGCGCCCGGACTAGCGATACGCAGTATTTT.

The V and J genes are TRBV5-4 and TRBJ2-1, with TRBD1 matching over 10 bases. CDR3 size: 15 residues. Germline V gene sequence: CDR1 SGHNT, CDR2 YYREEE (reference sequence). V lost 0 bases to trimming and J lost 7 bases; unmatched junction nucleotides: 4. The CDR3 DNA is TGTGCCAGCAGCTTGGACCGGGACAGGGGAAATGAGCAGTTCTTC. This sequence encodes CASSLDRDRGNEQFF.

The CDR3 DNA sequence: TGTGCCAGCCGGACTAGCGGGATCGGGCAGTTCTTC. This sequence encodes CASRTSGIGQFF. The chain carries TRBV6-1 and TRBJ2-1; 12 bases agree with TRBD2. The V gene's germline CDR1 is MNHNS and CDR2 SASEGT. V dropped 8 bases and J dropped 12; count of bases not matched to a gene: 5. This CDR3 has 12 amino acids.

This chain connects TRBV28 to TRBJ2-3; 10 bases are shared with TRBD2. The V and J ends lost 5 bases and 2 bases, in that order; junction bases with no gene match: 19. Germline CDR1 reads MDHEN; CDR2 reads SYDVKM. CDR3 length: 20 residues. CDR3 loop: CASSPFGTSATKDLTDTQYF. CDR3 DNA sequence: TGTGCCAGCAGTCCCTTCGGGACTAGCGCCACTAAGGATCTCACAGATACGCAGTATTTT.

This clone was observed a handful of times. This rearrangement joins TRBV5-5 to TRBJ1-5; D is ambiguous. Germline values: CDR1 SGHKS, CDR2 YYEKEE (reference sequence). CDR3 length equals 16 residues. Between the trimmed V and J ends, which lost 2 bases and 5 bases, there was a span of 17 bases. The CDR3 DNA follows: TGTGCCAGCAGCTTTAACGGGTCCGGGGAGCATCAGCCCCAGCATTTT. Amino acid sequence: CASSFNGSGEHQPQHF.

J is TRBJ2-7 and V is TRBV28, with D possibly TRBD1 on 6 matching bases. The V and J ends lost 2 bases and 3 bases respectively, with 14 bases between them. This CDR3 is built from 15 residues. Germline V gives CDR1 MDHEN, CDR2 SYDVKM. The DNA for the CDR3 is TGTGCCAGCAGTTTAGGGCAGGGGCAAGACTACGAGCAGTACTTC. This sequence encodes CASSLGQGQDYEQYF.

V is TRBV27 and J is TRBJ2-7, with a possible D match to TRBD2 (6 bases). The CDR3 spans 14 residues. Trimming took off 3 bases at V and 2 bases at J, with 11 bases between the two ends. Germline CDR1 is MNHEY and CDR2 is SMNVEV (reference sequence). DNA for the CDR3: TGTGCCAGCAGTTTTCGGGGGAGGCCCTACGAGCAGTACTTC. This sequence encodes CASSFRGRPYEQYF.

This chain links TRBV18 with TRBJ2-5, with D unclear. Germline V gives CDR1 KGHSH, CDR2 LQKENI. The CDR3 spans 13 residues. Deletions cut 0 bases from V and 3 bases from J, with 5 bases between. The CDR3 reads CASSPPFKETQYF. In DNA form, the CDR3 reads TGTGCCAGCTCACCACCTTTCAAAGAGACCCAGTACTTC.

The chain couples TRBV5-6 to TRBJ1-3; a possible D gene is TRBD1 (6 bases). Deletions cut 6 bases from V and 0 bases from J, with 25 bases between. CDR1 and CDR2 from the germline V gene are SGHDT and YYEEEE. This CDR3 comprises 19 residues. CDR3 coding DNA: TGTGCCAGCATGAGGTCGGGGGGCCGTTACAATTGCTCTGGAAACACCATATATTTT. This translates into CASMRSGGRYNCSGNTIYF.

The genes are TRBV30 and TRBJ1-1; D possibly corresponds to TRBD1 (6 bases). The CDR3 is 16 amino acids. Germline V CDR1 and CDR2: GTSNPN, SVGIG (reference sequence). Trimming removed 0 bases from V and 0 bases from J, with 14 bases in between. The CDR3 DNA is TGTGCCTGGAGTGTCTCCGGGACATGGGTGAACACTGAAGCTTTCTTT. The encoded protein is CAWSVSGTWVNTEAFF.

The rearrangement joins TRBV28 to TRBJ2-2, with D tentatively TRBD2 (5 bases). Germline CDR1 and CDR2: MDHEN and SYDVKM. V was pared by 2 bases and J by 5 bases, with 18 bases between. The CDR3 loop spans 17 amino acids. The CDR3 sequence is CASSLTISGSVTGELFF. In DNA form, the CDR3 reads TGTGCCAGCAGTTTAACTATATCGGGGTCAGTAACCGGGGAGCTGTTTTTT.

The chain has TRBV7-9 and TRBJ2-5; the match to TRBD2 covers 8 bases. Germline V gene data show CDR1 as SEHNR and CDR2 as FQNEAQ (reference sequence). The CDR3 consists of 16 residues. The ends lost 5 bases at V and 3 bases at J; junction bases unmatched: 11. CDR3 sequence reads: CASSLPVDSGEETQYF. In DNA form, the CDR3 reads TGTGCCAGCAGCCTCCCGGTGGATAGCGGGGAAGAGACCCAGTACTTC.

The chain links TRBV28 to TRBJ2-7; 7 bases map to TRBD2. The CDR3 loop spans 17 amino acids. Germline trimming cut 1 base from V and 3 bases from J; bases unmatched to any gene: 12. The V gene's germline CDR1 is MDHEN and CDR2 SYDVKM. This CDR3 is CASSLFWLRGTDYEQYF. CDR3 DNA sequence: TGTGCCAGCAGTTTATTCTGGTTGCGGGGGACCGACTACGAGCAGTACTTC.

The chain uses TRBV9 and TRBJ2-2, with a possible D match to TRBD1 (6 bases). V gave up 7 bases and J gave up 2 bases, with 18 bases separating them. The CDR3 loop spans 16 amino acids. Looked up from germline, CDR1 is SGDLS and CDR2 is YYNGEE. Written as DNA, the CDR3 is TGTGCCAGCGGCATACAGGGCCTATCAAACACCGGGGAGCTGTTTTTT. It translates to CASGIQGLSNTGELFF.

The CDR3 sequence: CASSEPTGQELNTEAFF. CDR3 sequence (DNA): TGCGCCAGCAGTGAGCCGACTGGACAGGAGTTGAACACTGAAGCTTTCTTT. The chain links TRBV10-2 to TRBJ1-1; TRBD1 aligns across 7 bases. Germline V gene sequence: CDR1 WSHSY, CDR2 SAAADI. The ends lost 2 bases at V and 0 bases at J; junction bases unmatched: 9. The CDR3 spans 17 residues.

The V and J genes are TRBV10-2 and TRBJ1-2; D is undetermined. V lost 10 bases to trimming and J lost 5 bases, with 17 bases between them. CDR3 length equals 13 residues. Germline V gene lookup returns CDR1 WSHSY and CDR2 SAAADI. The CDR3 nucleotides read TGCGCCACCCGACCGCACCTAGTATATGGCTACACCTTC. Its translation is CATRPHLVYGYTF.

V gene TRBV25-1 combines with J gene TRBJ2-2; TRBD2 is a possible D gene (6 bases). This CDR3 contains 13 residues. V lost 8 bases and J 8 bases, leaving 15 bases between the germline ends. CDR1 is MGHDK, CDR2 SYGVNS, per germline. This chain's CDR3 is CASDGGRAGELFF. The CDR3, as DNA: TGTGCCAGCGATGGAGGGCGGGCTGGGGAGCTGTTTTTT.